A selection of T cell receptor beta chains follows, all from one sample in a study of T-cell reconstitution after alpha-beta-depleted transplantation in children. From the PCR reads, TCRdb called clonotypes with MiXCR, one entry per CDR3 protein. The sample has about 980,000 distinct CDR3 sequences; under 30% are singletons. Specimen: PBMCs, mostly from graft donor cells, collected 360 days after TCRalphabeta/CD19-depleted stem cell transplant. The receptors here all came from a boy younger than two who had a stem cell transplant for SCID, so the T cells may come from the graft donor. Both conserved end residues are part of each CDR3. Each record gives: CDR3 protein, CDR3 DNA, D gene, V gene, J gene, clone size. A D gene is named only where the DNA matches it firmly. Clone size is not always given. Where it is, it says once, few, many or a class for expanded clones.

CASRALEGVGNQPQHF	TGTGCCAGCAGGGCCCTTGAAGGGGTTGGCAATCAGCCCCAGCATTTT	.	TRBV6-1	TRBJ1-5	.
CASSVTTGDNEKLFF	TGTGCCAGCAGCGTAACCACAGGGGATAATGAAAAACTGTTTTTT	TRBD1	TRBV9	TRBJ1-4	.
CSARGGWNEQFF	TGCAGTGCTAGAGGGGGGTGGAATGAGCAGTTCTTC	.	TRBV20-1	TRBJ2-1	many
CSVIESHPGNYGYTF	TGCAGCGTTATTGAGTCTCATCCGGGAAACTATGGCTACACCTTC	.	TRBV29-1	TRBJ1-2	once
CASSLYPPDREGTDTQYF	TGTGCCAGCAGTTTATACCCCCCCGACAGGGAGGGCACAGATACGCAGTATTTT	.	TRBV27	TRBJ2-3	few
CASSPRTSGLTDTQYF	TGCGCCAGCAGCCCCAGGACTAGCGGACTCACAGATACGCAGTATTTT	TRBD2	TRBV5-1	TRBJ2-3	few
CASSLALPVGEQFF	TGCGCCAGCAGCTTGGCTCTCCCCGTAGGTGAGCAGTTCTTC	.	TRBV5-1	TRBJ2-1	.
CASSPKGAPQETQYF	TGTGCCAGCTCTCCCAAGGGTGCTCCCCAAGAGACCCAGTACTTC	.	TRBV7-9	TRBJ2-5	.
CASSLTDAYYEQYF	TGTGCCAGCAGCTTGACGGATGCCTATTACGAGCAGTACTTC	.	TRBV5-6	TRBJ2-7	many
CSASPAAGELFF	TGCAGTGCTAGTCCGGCGGCCGGGGAGCTGTTTTTT	.	TRBV20-1	TRBJ2-2	few
CASSPRTLGTEAFF	TGTGCCAGCAGCCCCCGGACCCTGGGAACTGAAGCTTTCTTT	.	TRBV7-2	TRBJ1-1	.
CATRDSGQPQHF	TGTGCGACCAGGGACAGCGGGCAGCCCCAGCATTTT	TRBD1	TRBV12-3/TRBV12-4	TRBJ1-5	few
CASKGTGELFF	TGCGCCAGCAAAGGCACCGGGGAGCTGTTTTTT	.	TRBV5-1	TRBJ2-2	many
CSVKGTSGIQYF	TGCAGCGTTAAAGGGACTAGCGGTATTCAGTACTTC	TRBD2	TRBV29-1	TRBJ2-4	few
CASSVEGGREQFF	TGTGCCAGCAGCGTAGAGGGGGGGAGGGAGCAGTTCTTC	.	TRBV9	TRBJ2-1	.
CASSQEDWTGNTGELFF	TGCGCCAGCAGCCAAGAAGACTGGACAGGGAACACCGGGGAGCTGTTTTTT	TRBD1	TRBV4-1	TRBJ2-2	.
CASSQDRGLALENTQYF	TGTGCCAGCAGCCAAGATCGGGGACTAGCGCTCGAGAATACGCAGTATTTT	TRBD2	TRBV4-2	TRBJ2-3	.
CASSNDRVDYGYTF	TGTGCCAGCAGTAACGACAGGGTTGACTATGGCTACACCTTC	TRBD1	TRBV6-2/TRBV6-3	TRBJ1-2	.
CASSPSGTPRTQYF	TGCGCCAGCAGCCCGTCGGGAACCCCCAGGACGCAGTACTTC	.	TRBV5-1	TRBJ2-7	few
CATSRVSRSLDDTQYF	TGTGCCACCAGCAGAGTGTCGCGGTCCCTCGATGATACGCAGTATTTT	.	TRBV15	TRBJ2-3	.
CASSLVPRQTGNTIYF	TGCGCCAGCAGCTTGGTCCCGAGACAGACCGGAAACACCATATATTTT	.	TRBV5-1	TRBJ1-3	.
CASSLAGGGKNIQYF	TGTGCCAGCAGCTTAGCGGGGGGAGGCAAAAACATTCAGTACTTC	.	TRBV7-8	TRBJ2-4	few
CAISGSTNEKLFF	TGTGCCATCAGTGGGTCAACTAATGAAAAACTGTTTTTT	.	TRBV10-3	TRBJ1-4	.
CASSQPTSGGRNEQFF	TGTGCCAGCAGCCAACCAACTAGCGGGGGGCGGAATGAGCAGTTCTTC	TRBD2	TRBV4-2	TRBJ2-1	few
CAITRQALNTEAFF	TGTGCCATCACCAGACAAGCGCTTAACACTGAAGCTTTCTTT	.	TRBV10-3	TRBJ1-1	.
CASSPLGGGDTQYF	TGTGCCAGCAGCCCCCTCGGGGGTGGGGATACGCAGTATTTT	.	TRBV7-6	TRBJ2-3	.